The subject of this entry is one TCR beta chain. Generated by immunoSEQ multiplex PCR, the TCRdb table keeps only in-frame clones and is missing some. Here the sample spans 270,000 or so clones, roughly 88% being singletons. The CDR3 is 16 residues long. Trimming shortened V by 5 bases and J by 4 bases, and 18 bases separated the two germline ends. Germline CDR1 SGHAT, CDR2 FQDESV (reference sequence). This sample was taken from a study of blood T cell repertoires in COVID-19. Material: peripheral blood. The rearrangement joins TRBV11-1 to TRBJ2-4, with D maybe TRBD1 (5 bases). The source is a woman in her thirties with active or convalescent COVID-19. CDR3 coding DNA: TGTGCCAGCAGCCCCTACAAAATAGGGGAAAAAAACATTCAGTACTTC. It codes for CASSPYKIGEKNIQYF.